The next 11 T cell receptor beta chains were all read from a single sample in a study of OX40 agonist ivuxolimab in advanced cancers. Sequencing was performed with immunoSEQ multiplex PCR; in TCRdb, only in-frame clones are kept and a portion is missing. Here the sample spans roughly 65,000 clones, about four fifths being singletons. The sequencing used CD4+ or CD8+ T cells sorted from blood, collected in a trial of the OX40 agonist ivuxolimab. These receptors were collected from an adult with an advanced solid tumor such as melanoma, head and neck, liver or kidney cancer.

This clone was counted between two and nine times. The genes are TRBV28 and TRBJ2-7; 13 bases are shared with TRBD2. This CDR3 spans 17 amino acids. Looked up from germline, CDR1 is MDHEN and CDR2 is SYDVKM. V lost 6 bases, J lost 6 bases, and 14 bases stayed unmatched. The CDR3 region has the DNA TGTGCCAGCAGCGTAGCAGGAAGGACTAGCGGGAGAAGCGAGCAGTACTTC. It encodes CASSVAGRTSGRSEQYF.

This chain links TRBV25-1 with TRBJ1-4, with 7 nucleotides matching TRBD1. The trim removed 4 bases at V and 3 bases at J, leaving 5 bases unmatched. This CDR3 is 15 amino acids long. CDR1 and CDR2 (germline): MGHDK, SYGVNS. CDR3 sequence reads: CASSAQQGPNEKLFF. The DNA for the CDR3 is TGTGCCAGCAGTGCCCAACAGGGGCCTAATGAAAAACTGTTTTTT.

The genes are TRBV5-1 and TRBJ2-3; D is possibly TRBD1 or TRBD2 (5 bases each). From germline, CDR1 is SGHRS and CDR2 YFSETQ. The CDR3 spans 12 residues. The germline V and J ends were trimmed by 4 bases and 6 bases, with 9 bases remaining between them. This chain's CDR3 is CASSRDRDTQYF. The CDR3 DNA reads as TGCGCCAGCAGCCGGGACCGGGATACGCAGTATTTT.

J is TRBJ2-2 and V is TRBV27; 7 nucleotides match TRBD1. This CDR3 comprises 18 residues. The J segment lost 0 bases and the V segment lost 2 bases, leaving 9 bases of the junction unmatched. The germline V gene encodes CDR1 MNHEY and CDR2 SMNVEV (reference sequence). CDR3: CASSLRGQHQTNTGELFF. CDR3 bases: TGTGCCAGCAGTTTACGGGGACAGCATCAAACGAACACCGGGGAGCTGTTTTTT.

This chain joins TRBV7-2 and TRBJ2-6; D gene ambiguous. V gave up 5 bases and J gave up 0 bases, with 11 bases separating them. Germline lookup yields CDR1 SGHTA and CDR2 FQGNSA. The CDR3 totals 16 residues. The CDR3 region has the DNA TGTGCCAGCAGCCCCGGACGGAACTCTGGGGCCAACGTCCTGACTTTC. Protein product: CASSPGRNSGANVLTF.

This clone was seen once. The chain combines TRBV2 with TRBJ2-2, with 8 bases lining up with TRBD1. The CDR3 loop spans 15 amino acids. V lost 6 bases, J lost 3 bases, and 6 bases stayed unmatched. Germline values: CDR1 SNHLY, CDR2 FYNNEI. This chain's CDR3 is CASRKDRADTGELFF. In DNA form, the CDR3 reads TGTGCCAGCAGGAAGGACAGGGCGGACACCGGGGAGCTGTTTTTT.

J is TRBJ2-5 and V is TRBV6-4, with D hard to call. The CDR3 loop spans 14 amino acids. Between the trimmed V and J ends, which lost 5 bases and 1 base, there was a span of 11 bases. In germline, CDR1 is MRHNA, CDR2 SNTAGT. The CDR3 bases are TGTGCCAGCAGTAATCAGCACCTCCAAGAGACCCAGTACTTC. The encoded protein is CASSNQHLQETQYF.

The J gene is TRBJ2-1, the V gene TRBV4-2; 9 bases are a match to TRBD2. V shed 1 base and J 5 bases; nucleotides not matched to a gene: 6. Germline values: CDR1 LGHNA, CDR2 YNFKEQ. This CDR3 has 16 residues. The CDR3 loop reads CASSQVSTSGDNEQFF. In DNA form, the CDR3 reads TGTGCCAGCAGCCAAGTTTCGACTAGCGGAGACAATGAGCAGTTCTTC.

The gene calls are TRBV9 and TRBJ2-7, with TRBD1 matching 10 bases. The CDR3 is made up of 14 amino acids. CDR1 and CDR2 from the germline V gene are SGDLS and YYNGEE. The trim removed 4 bases at V and 7 bases at J, leaving 8 bases unmatched. This chain's CDR3 is CASSTGTGAREQYF. The CDR3, as DNA: TGTGCCAGCAGCACCGGGACAGGGGCACGGGAGCAGTACTTC. The full variable domain, rest sourced from reference TRBV9 and TRBJ2-7, is DSGVTQTPKHLITATGQRVTLRCSPRSGDLSVYWYQQSLDQGLQFLIQYYNGEERAKGNILERFSAQQFPDLHSELNLSSLELGDSALYFCASSTGTGAREQYFGPGTRLTVT.

This clone was seen a handful of times. The chain carries TRBV6-6 and TRBJ2-1, with 9 nucleotides matching TRBD2. The CDR3 contains 14 residues. J lost 1 base, V lost 6 bases, and 1 base had no gene match. The V gene's germline CDR1 is MNHNY and CDR2 SVGAGI (reference sequence). This CDR3 reads CASRTSGSYNEQFF. CDR3 bases: TGTGCCAGCAGAACTAGCGGGTCCTACAATGAGCAGTTCTTC.

The chain employs TRBV6-5 and TRBJ1-1; tentative D call: TRBD1 (6 bases). This CDR3 spans 14 amino acids. V was clipped by 2 bases and J by 7 bases, with 14 bases between them. Germline V gene data show CDR1 as MNHEY and CDR2 as SVGAGI. CDR3 sequence reads: CASSYRRGEGEAFF. Written as DNA, the CDR3 is TGTGCCAGCAGTTACCGCAGGGGAGAGGGTGAAGCTTTCTTT.